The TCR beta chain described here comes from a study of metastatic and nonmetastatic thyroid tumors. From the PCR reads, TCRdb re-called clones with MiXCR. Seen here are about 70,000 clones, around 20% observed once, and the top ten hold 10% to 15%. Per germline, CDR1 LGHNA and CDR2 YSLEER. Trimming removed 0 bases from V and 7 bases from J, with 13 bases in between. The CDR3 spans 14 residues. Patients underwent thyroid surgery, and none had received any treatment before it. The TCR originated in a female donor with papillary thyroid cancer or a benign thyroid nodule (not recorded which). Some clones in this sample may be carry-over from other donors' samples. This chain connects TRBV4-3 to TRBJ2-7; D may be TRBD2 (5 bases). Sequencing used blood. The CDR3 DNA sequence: TGCGCCAGCAGCCAAGATCTCCACCCGGGGGAGCAGTACTTC. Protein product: CASSQDLHPGEQYF.